There are a few counts of the clone carrying this T cell receptor beta chain. This sample is drawn from a study of human T cells and chemical hapten exposure. TCRdb called the RACE reads again in MiXCR, with one record for every CDR3 protein. The data contain over 150,000 distinct CDR3 sequences, about 27% of them seen just once; the ten biggest clones take up around 2.3%. V was shortened by 4 bases and J by 6 bases, with 16 bases between the two germline ends. The germline V gene has CDR1 SGDLS and CDR2 YYNGEE. The CDR3 has 14 residues. The time point denotes: patch test 3, about 24 weeks after DPC sensitization. Sample treatment: therapeutic diphenylcyclopropenone sensitization with weekly scalp DPC.

The V gene is TRBV9, the J gene TRBJ2-5; D not resolved. Specimen: whole blood, collected in connection with sensitization to the hapten diphenylcyclopropenone (DPC). The sequence was obtained from a woman between 18 and 30 years old with alopecia areata. Some clones in this sample may be carry-over from other donors' samples. CDR3 protein: CASSPPALGKTQYF. CDR3 coding DNA: TGTGCCAGCAGCCCTCCTGCCTTGGGGAAGACCCAGTACTTC.